A selection of T cell receptor beta chains follows, all from one sample in a study of blood T cell repertoires in COVID-19. Clones were sequenced by immunoSEQ multiplex PCR, and TCRdb holds only the in-frame ones, with some missing. The data contain under 300,000 clones, around 82% of them singletons. The sequencing input was peripheral blood. These TCRs come from a woman of 80 years or more with active or convalescent COVID-19. CDR3s include the opening cysteine and the closing phenylalanine or tryptophan. Fields, in order: clone size, CDR3 length, V gene, J gene, D gene, CDR3 protein, CDR3 DNA. The D gene is left open where the match is weak. Some rows mark clone size as missing; the rest say once, few, many or name a class of expanded clone.

size: few
length: 15
V: TRBV3-1/TRBV3-2
J: TRBJ2-2
D: TRBD2
CDR3: CASSHLAGRAGELFF
DNA: TGTGCCAGCAGCCACCTAGCGGGGAGGGCCGGGGAGCTGTTTTTT

size: -
length: 14
V: TRBV10-3
J: TRBJ2-1
D: TRBD2
CDR3: CAISESTSVNEQFF
DNA: TGTGCCATCAGTGAGTCCACTAGCGTCAATGAGCAGTTCTTC

size: -
length: 13
V: TRBV24-1
J: TRBJ2-5
D: -
CDR3: CATSPSFQETQYF
DNA: TGTGCCACCAGTCCTAGCTTCCAAGAGACCCAGTACTTC

size: -
length: 16
V: TRBV20-1
J: TRBJ2-2
D: TRBD1
CDR3: CSASSAGQGARPELFF
DNA: TGCAGTGCTAGTTCGGCGGGACAGGGGGCACGACCAGAGCTGTTTTTT

size: -
length: 13
V: TRBV30
J: TRBJ1-4
D: TRBD1
CDR3: CAYTGTGNEKLFF
DNA: TGTGCTTACACCGGGACAGGCAATGAAAAACTGTTTTTT

size: -
length: 16
V: TRBV5-1
J: TRBJ2-5
D: TRBD1
CDR3: CASSSGQAHNGETQYF
DNA: TGCGCCAGCAGCTCCGGACAGGCTCACAACGGAGAGACCCAGTACTTC

size: once
length: 15
V: TRBV25-1
J: TRBJ2-1
D: -
CDR3: CASSEARGDYNEQFF
DNA: TGTGCCAGCAGTGAAGCCCGCGGGGACTACAATGAGCAGTTCTTC

size: -
length: 13
V: TRBV6-5
J: TRBJ1-2
D: TRBD1
CDR3: CASRLTGAYGYTF
DNA: TGTGCCAGCAGGTTGACAGGGGCCTATGGCTACACCTTC

size: -
length: 15
V: TRBV3-1/TRBV3-2
J: TRBJ1-1
D: TRBD1
CDR3: CASSPRTGGNTEAFF
DNA: TGTGCCAGCAGCCCAAGGACAGGGGGGAACACTGAAGCTTTCTTT

size: -
length: 13
V: TRBV18
J: TRBJ2-1
D: -
CDR3: CASSSLGGNEQFF
DNA: TGTGCCAGCTCTAGTCTTGGGGGGAATGAGCAGTTCTTC

size: -
length: 14
V: TRBV5-1
J: TRBJ2-5
D: -
CDR3: CASSQRQAQETQYF
DNA: TGCGCCAGCAGCCAAAGACAGGCCCAAGAGACCCAGTACTTC

size: -
length: 14
V: TRBV3-1/TRBV3-2
J: TRBJ2-1
D: TRBD2
CDR3: CASSLGTSFNEQFF
DNA: TGTGCCAGCAGCCTCGGGACTAGCTTCAATGAGCAGTTCTTC

size: -
length: 15
V: TRBV6-6
J: TRBJ1-5
D: -
CDR3: CASSYSFYGNQPQHF
DNA: TGTGCCAGCAGTTACTCTTTTTACGGGAATCAGCCCCAGCATTTT

size: -
length: 14
V: TRBV7-2
J: TRBJ1-2
D: -
CDR3: CASSLAPGGYGYTF
DNA: TGTGCCAGCAGCTTAGCGCCTGGGGGGTATGGCTACACCTTC

size: -
length: 13
V: TRBV7-8
J: TRBJ1-1
D: -
CDR3: CASSFSEGTEAFF
DNA: TGTGCCAGCAGCTTTAGCGAGGGCACTGAAGCTTTCTTT

size: -
length: 14
V: TRBV30
J: TRBJ1-6
D: -
CDR3: CAWSVGPRNSPLHF
DNA: TGTGCCTGGAGTGTGGGGCCGCGTAATTCACCCCTCCACTTT